This TCR beta chain comes out of a study of spatial heterogeneity in lung cancer. Study-wide context: Beta-chain sequences consistently outnumbered alpha-chain sequences in detection. The average appearance count of each unique TCR and UMI combination in raw reads was more than 9.5.

Points from the study as a whole: Ubiquitous expanded tumor TCRs appeared in blood more at resection than follow-up.

CDR3 length: 15 amino acids. Germline V lookup: CDR1 SGHRS, CDR2 YFSETQ. Trimming removed 0 bases at V and 5 bases at J, with 13 bases between. This clonotype was picked up a small number of times. Its antigen is currently unknown. The time point: sample taken at primary tumor resection. Sequencing was performed on whole RNA extracted from tumor and nontumor lung tissue, or from frozen PBMC, and the material was left unsorted. The donor population consisted of some 70 patients with untreated, early-stage non-small cell lung cancer. TCRdb independently ran MiXCR on the 5' RACE reads; one entry per CDR3 protein. Among roughly 17,000 distinct CDR3 sequences listed, around 19% were seen once.

This material consisted of PBMCs, taken at surgery. This clonotype originated in a male donor with early-stage non-small cell lung cancer. The V gene is TRBV5-1, the J gene TRBJ2-3; D gene uncertain. CDR3 nucleotides: TGCGCCAGCAGCTTGGGGCTGGGGTCGGAAGATACGCAGTATTTT. Residues: CASSLGLGSEDTQYF.